A single sample is the source of the 13 T cell receptor beta chains below, sequenced in a study of T cell changes during pregnancy in multiple sclerosis. Measured with immunoSEQ multiplex PCR; TCRdb has only the in-frame clones, and not every one. The sample carries roughly 99,000 clones, approximately 90% recorded once. Specimen: peripheral blood, collected after pregnancy. These receptors were collected from a female donor in good health, enrolled as a control in a pregnancy study.

The chain employs TRBV5-1 and TRBJ2-3, with a tentative D call TRBD1 (8 bases). The V end lost 4 bases, the J end lost 4 bases, and 13 bases lay between the germline ends. This CDR3 has 14 amino acids. Germline V gives CDR1 SGHRS, CDR2 YFSETQ. DNA of the CDR3: TGCGCCAGCAGCCCGGGGGGACAGGCAGATACGCAGTATTTT. As protein: CASSPGGQADTQYF.

V is TRBV15 and J is TRBJ2-1, with D perhaps TRBD2 (6 bases). Germline assignment: CDR1 LNHNV and CDR2 YYDKDF (reference sequence). V shed 1 base and J shed 5 bases, with 18 bases lying between them. The CDR3 spans 17 residues. In nucleotides, the CDR3 is TGTGCCACCAGCAGAGGGATGAAATTAGGGACTCACAATGAGCAGTTCTTC. This codes for CATSRGMKLGTHNEQFF.

The genes are TRBV5-4 and TRBJ1-4; 7 bases are a match to TRBD1. J was trimmed by 0 bases and V by 4 bases; bases with no gene match: 9. Germline lookup yields CDR1 SGHNT and CDR2 YYREEE (reference sequence). The CDR3 covers 17 residues. The CDR3 region has the DNA TGTGCCAGCAGCGTGACAGGGCCTTTCGCAACTAATGAAAAACTGTTTTTT. Its translation: CASSVTGPFATNEKLFF.

The chain couples TRBV6-5 to TRBJ2-5; perhaps TRBD2 as D (5 bases). With 2 bases removed from V and 5 bases from J, the gap between germline ends came to 12 bases. This CDR3 spans 14 amino acids. CDR1 MNHEY and CDR2 SVGAGI come from the germline V gene. The chain's CDR3 is CASSYGPSGETQYF. CDR3 DNA sequence: TGTGCCAGCAGTTACGGCCCTTCGGGGGAGACCCAGTACTTC.

The count of this clone is one. This rearrangement joins TRBV15 to TRBJ1-4; possible D gene TRBD1, 5 bases. This CDR3 has 15 amino acids. Looked up from germline, CDR1 is LNHNV and CDR2 is YYDKDF (reference sequence). V was clipped by 1 base and J by 5 bases, with 11 bases between them. CDR3 in amino acids: CATSRGRGWNEKLFF. In DNA, the CDR3 is TGTGCCACCAGCAGAGGTAGGGGTTGGAATGAAAAACTGTTTTTT.

This sequence joins TRBV5-4 and TRBJ1-1; D not certain. The ends were cut back, 4 bases at V and 8 bases at J, with 9 bases in the middle. From germline, CDR1 is SGHNT and CDR2 YYREEE (reference sequence). The CDR3 length is 11 residues. CDR3 nucleotide sequence: TGTGCCAGCAGCCTAGACGGCGAAGCTTTCTTT. Amino acids: CASSLDGEAFF.

The chain links TRBV7-9 to TRBJ2-7; 13 positions agree with TRBD2. Germline V gene sequence: CDR1 SEHNR, CDR2 FQNEAQ (reference sequence). The CDR3 spans 16 residues. Trimming at V came to 5 bases and at J to 5 bases, leaving 9 bases not matched to a gene. The chain's CDR3 is CASSTNPGLAGNEQYF. The CDR3, as DNA: TGTGCCAGCAGCACCAACCCGGGACTAGCGGGAAACGAGCAGTACTTC.

This chain joins TRBV7-2 and TRBJ1-4; TRBD1 matches 7 bases. There are 16 residues in the CDR3. Germline CDR1 reads SGHTA; CDR2 reads FQGNSA. The V and J ends lost 3 bases and 5 bases, in that order; junction bases with no gene match: 9. Here the CDR3 reads CASSLGRAGGNEKLFF. The CDR3 bases are TGTGCCAGCAGCTTGGGCAGGGCAGGGGGAAATGAAAAACTGTTTTTT.

This chain links TRBV29-1 with TRBJ1-2; 8 bases line up with TRBD1. The CDR3 runs 14 residues. The J segment lost 4 bases and the V segment lost 0 bases, leaving 4 bases of the junction unmatched. Germline assignment: CDR1 SQVTM and CDR2 ANQGSEA. The CDR3 DNA follows: TGCAGCGTTGAAGATCAGGGGGCGGCCTATGGCTACACCTTC. It encodes CSVEDQGAAYGYTF.

The chain uses TRBV9 and TRBJ2-7, with TRBD2 identical over 13 bases. This CDR3 contains 15 residues. V was clipped by 2 bases and J by 2 bases; unmatched bases: 1. From germline, CDR1 is SGDLS and CDR2 YYNGEE. As DNA, the CDR3 is TGTGCCAGCAGCGTCGGGACTAGCGGGGCCTACGAGCAGTACTTC. Its protein product is CASSVGTSGAYEQYF.

The V gene is TRBV7-9, the J gene TRBJ1-2; tentatively, D is TRBD1 (6 bases). The CDR3 runs 12 residues. Trimming took off 5 bases at V and 8 bases at J, with 12 bases between the two ends. Germline CDR1 SEHNR, CDR2 FQNEAQ (reference sequence). CDR3 nucleotides: TGTGCCAGCAGCCTCACAGGGATCGGCTACACCTTC. It encodes CASSLTGIGYTF.

As regards this clone: This specimen includes other DNA sequences encoding the same CDR3. The chain recombines TRBV5-1 with TRBJ2-1; 7 bases line up with TRBD2. CDR1 and CDR2 (germline): SGHRS, YFSETQ. Trimming cost V 0 bases and J 5 bases; bases outside gene matches: 2. This CDR3 comprises 14 residues. DNA for the CDR3: TGCGCCAGCAGCTTGGAAGGGACTAACAATGAGCAGTTCTTC. As protein: CASSLEGTNNEQFF.

The gene calls are TRBV29-1 and TRBJ2-7; 7 nucleotides match TRBD1. This CDR3 has 13 amino acids. CDR1 is SQVTM, CDR2 ANQGSEA, per germline. V shed 4 bases and J 3 bases; nucleotides not matched to a gene: 6. CDR3 sequence (DNA): TGCAGCGTTGCCCGGGACAGAGACTACGAGCAGTACTTC. Translation gives CSVARDRDYEQYF.